The source of this T cell receptor beta chain is a study of cytomegalovirus exposure and HLA in healthy donors. PCR amplification relied on 60 Vbeta primers (plus 13 Jbeta primers). Assay: immunoSEQ multiplex PCR; the TCRdb copy retains only in-frame clones and omits some. The table has about 200,000 clones, 60% to 80% seen once. The germline gives CDR1 SEHNR, CDR2 FQNEAQ (reference sequence). The CDR3 runs to 15 residues. As concerns this clone: The junction differs from germline at one of its ends, possibly a read error.

This sequence originates from a woman between 25 and 40 years old in good health and CMV-seronegative. The sequenced sample consisted of PBMCs. The rearrangement joins TRBV7-9 to TRBJ1-3; maybe TRBD1 (6 bases). CDR3 coding DNA: TGTTCCAGCAGCTTAGGAACCACAGGGGGAAACACCATATATTTT. Its translation is CSSSLGTTGGNTIYF.